This passage covers 23 T cell receptor beta chains from one sample sequenced in a study of cytomegalovirus exposure and HLA in healthy donors. PCR primers comprised 60 Vbeta and 13 Jbeta primers. Sequencing was performed with immunoSEQ multiplex PCR; in TCRdb, only in-frame clones are kept and a portion is missing. The sample features 220,000 or so clones, with about 1% in its top ten. Sequenced input: PBMCs. These TCRs come from a girl aged 2-10 years in good health and CMV-seropositive.

The chain uses TRBV15 and TRBJ1-2, with D possibly matching TRBD1 (5 bases). The CDR3 is made up of 16 amino acids. Trimming left V 5 bases short and J 6 bases short, with 22 bases between. Germline V gene data show CDR1 as LNHNV and CDR2 as YYDKDF (reference sequence). The DNA of the CDR3 is TGTGCCACCAGCTTGGTACCCCAGGGTTGGAAGGATGGCTACACCTTC. Its protein product is CATSLVPQGWKDGYTF.

The rearrangement uses TRBV5-1 and TRBJ1-1; 11 bases line up with TRBD1. The ends lost 4 bases at V and 0 bases at J; junction bases unmatched: 5. The germline V gene has CDR1 SGHRS and CDR2 YFSETQ. The CDR3 covers 16 residues. CDR3 coding DNA: TGCGCCAGCAGCGGGGGGGACAGGGGGATGAACACTGAAGCTTTCTTT. It specifies CASSGGDRGMNTEAFF.

This sequence joins TRBV11-2 and TRBJ2-2; no clear D gene. Trimming left V 3 bases short and J 3 bases short, with 5 bases between. Per germline, CDR1 SGHAT and CDR2 FQNNGV. The CDR3 contains 13 residues. The CDR3 is CASSFEDTGELFF. CDR3 bases: TGTGCCAGCAGCTTTGAGGACACCGGGGAGCTGTTTTTT.

Regarding this clone: The sample holds other DNA sequences that translate to the same CDR3. The genes are TRBV5-4 and TRBJ1-1, with D possibly TRBD1 on 6 matching bases. Trimming pared 3 bases from V and 4 bases from J, leaving 13 bases between. The length of the CDR3 is 14 residues. Germline lookup yields CDR1 SGHNT and CDR2 YYREEE (reference sequence). CDR3 sequence (DNA): TGTGCCAGCAGCTCGCTCCAGGGGAGCACTGAAGCTTTCTTT. It yields the protein CASSSLQGSTEAFF.

This chain links TRBV27 with TRBJ2-7, with no clear D. Germline assignment: CDR1 MNHEY and CDR2 SMNVEV (reference sequence). Trimming pared 4 bases from V and 3 bases from J, leaving 10 bases between. The CDR3 has 13 amino acids. In nucleotides, the CDR3 is TGTGCCAGCAGTTCTACCTCCCTCTACGAGCAGTACTTC. It translates to CASSSTSLYEQYF.

J is TRBJ2-7 and V is TRBV28; 13 bases agree with TRBD2. In germline, CDR1 is MDHEN, CDR2 SYDVKM. The CDR3 is 18 amino acids. V dropped 7 bases and J dropped 0; count of bases not matched to a gene: 12. DNA of the CDR3: TGTGCCAGCAAGAGTCGTCCGGGACTAGCGGGGCGCTCCTACGAGCAGTACTTC. Encoded protein: CASKSRPGLAGRSYEQYF.

The chain uses TRBV28 and TRBJ1-4, with a possible D match to TRBD1 (5 bases). Germline-derived CDR1 and CDR2 are MDHEN and SYDVKM. Trimming stripped 4 bases from V and 8 bases from J, with 11 bases between. The CDR3 totals 13 residues. CDR3 bases: TGTGCCAGCAGTTCCTGGCGGGGGGAAAAACTGTTTTTT. Its protein product is CASSSWRGEKLFF.

The V gene is TRBV7-6, the J gene TRBJ2-1, with TRBD2 matching over 12 bases. Germline-derived CDR1 and CDR2 are SGHVS and FNYEAQ. The CDR3 has 15 residues. V lost 5 bases to trimming and J lost 7 bases; unmatched junction nucleotides: 6. This CDR3 is CASSPTSGRSNEQFF. In DNA, the CDR3 is TGTGCCAGCAGCCCCACTAGCGGGAGGAGTAATGAGCAGTTCTTC.

V gene TRBV6-6 combines with J gene TRBJ1-1; no clear D gene. The CDR3 has 13 amino acids. Looked up from germline, CDR1 is MNHNY and CDR2 is SVGAGI (reference sequence). Deletions cut 6 bases from V and 2 bases from J, with 10 bases between. The CDR3 spells CASRLTENTEAFF. In nucleotides, the CDR3 is TGTGCCAGCAGGTTGACTGAAAACACTGAAGCTTTCTTT.

The chain links TRBV6-1 to TRBJ1-4; unclear D gene. Germline CDR1 reads MNHNS; CDR2 reads SASEGT. V was pared by 2 bases and J by 10 bases, with 11 bases between. The CDR3 length is 13 residues. In DNA, the CDR3 is TGTGCCAGCAGTGAATTGAGGAGTGGAAAACTGTTTTTT. Its protein product is CASSELRSGKLFF.

The chain employs TRBV11-2 and TRBJ2-3, with a tentative D call TRBD1 (6 bases). Germline CDR1 and CDR2: SGHAT and FQNNGV. This CDR3 is built from 15 residues. V lost 1 base, J lost 2 bases, and 10 bases lay in between. The CDR3 reads CASSLGRGLTDTQYF. In DNA form, the CDR3 reads TGTGCCAGCAGCTTAGGCAGGGGCCTCACAGATACGCAGTATTTT.

The chain has TRBV28 and TRBJ1-2; D gene uncertain. The V end lost 7 bases, the J end lost 3 bases, and 9 bases lay between the germline ends. CDR3 length: 12 residues. The V gene's germline CDR1 is MDHEN and CDR2 SYDVKM. CDR3 sequence: CASKGRDYGYTF. The CDR3 region has the DNA TGTGCCAGCAAAGGGAGGGACTATGGCTACACCTTC.

The rearrangement links TRBV6-5 to TRBJ1-1, with D uncertain. Germline CDR1 reads MNHEY; CDR2 reads SVGAGI. Trimming stripped 6 bases from V and 9 bases from J, with 17 bases between. The CDR3 loop spans 13 amino acids. The DNA for the CDR3 is TGTGCCAGCAGGGATCGGAGTAAACACCAAGCTTTCTTT. Translation: CASRDRSKHQAFF.

The chain uses TRBV5-1 and TRBJ2-5; possible D gene TRBD2, 5 bases. V was shortened by 3 bases and J by 0 bases, with 9 bases between the two germline ends. The CDR3 runs 14 residues. CDR1 is SGHRS, CDR2 YFSETQ, per germline. The CDR3 loop reads CASSSDYNQETQYF. The DNA of the CDR3 is TGCGCCAGCAGCTCCGACTACAACCAAGAGACCCAGTACTTC.

V gene TRBV9 combines with J gene TRBJ2-1; the match to TRBD2 covers 7 bases. The CDR3 has 15 amino acids. The germline V gene encodes CDR1 SGDLS and CDR2 YYNGEE. The J segment lost 4 bases and the V segment lost 6 bases, leaving 10 bases of the junction unmatched. CDR3 coding DNA: TGTGCCAGCACCCCCAGGGACTACATGTACAATGAGCAGTTCTTC. Translated: CASTPRDYMYNEQFF.

The rearrangement uses TRBV7-2 and TRBJ2-7; the D gene is possibly TRBD1 (6 bases). V was shortened by 6 bases and J by 0 bases, with 12 bases between the two germline ends. Germline loops: CDR1 SGHTA, CDR2 FQGNSA. The CDR3 has 14 amino acids. The CDR3 bases are TGTGCCAGCAGACAACAGGGATTCTCCTACGAGCAGTACTTC. Translating gives CASRQQGFSYEQYF.

V gene TRBV2 combines with J gene TRBJ2-1; D is possibly TRBD1 (6 bases). The V and J ends lost 5 bases and 8 bases respectively, with 13 bases between them. This CDR3 has 13 residues. Germline assignment: CDR1 SNHLY and CDR2 FYNNEI. As DNA, the CDR3 is TGTGCCAGCAGTACAGGACAGTCCGATGAGCAGTTCTTC. Encoded protein: CASSTGQSDEQFF.

The rearrangement links TRBV28 to TRBJ2-2; 10 nucleotides agree with TRBD1. The V gene end was trimmed by 6 bases and the J gene end by 5 bases; junction bases not matched to a gene: 18. This CDR3 spans 19 amino acids. Germline lookup yields CDR1 MDHEN and CDR2 SYDVKM. This chain's CDR3 is CASRHEPTPGQGKTGELFF. Here the CDR3 DNA reads TGTGCCAGCAGACACGAGCCAACACCGGGACAGGGGAAGACCGGGGAGCTGTTTTTT. The variable domain in full, completed from reference TRBV28 and TRBJ2-2, reads DVKVTQSSRYLVKRTGEKVFLECVQDMDHENMFWYRQDPGLGLRLIYFSYDVKMKEKGDIPEGYSVSREKKERFSLILESASTNQTSMYLCASRHEPTPGQGKTGELFFGEGSRLTVL.

CDR3 nucleotides: TGTGCCAGCAGGTCGACTAGCGTGGGGACCCAGTACTTC. Its protein product is CASRSTSVGTQYF. The chain recombines TRBV6-5 with TRBJ2-5, with 8 bases fitting TRBD2. The V segment lost 6 bases and the J segment 7 bases; nucleotides outside the gene matches: 7. Germline V gene data show CDR1 as MNHEY and CDR2 as SVGAGI. CDR3 length: 13 amino acids.

This sequence joins TRBV5-1 and TRBJ2-2; 9 bases align to TRBD1. This CDR3 is built from 14 residues. Germline V CDR1 and CDR2: SGHRS, YFSETQ. Germline trimming cut 9 bases from V and 4 bases from J; bases unmatched to any gene: 7. CDR3 residues: CATSGQGTTGELFF. The CDR3, as DNA: TGCGCCACCTCAGGACAGGGGACCACCGGGGAGCTGTTTTTT.

This chain uses TRBV4-2 with TRBJ2-1; 11 nucleotides agree with TRBD2. CDR1 is LGHNA and CDR2 is YNFKEQ in the germline V gene. Losses at the gene ends were 1 base for V and 4 bases for J; bases not matched to a gene: 3. The CDR3 covers 16 residues. The CDR3 spells CASSQVGTSGYNEQFF. The CDR3 DNA sequence: TGTGCCAGCAGCCAAGTTGGGACTAGCGGATACAATGAGCAGTTCTTC.

The chain has TRBV28 and TRBJ1-2, with TRBD1 as a possible D gene (5 bases). Trimming removed 4 bases from V and 5 bases from J, with 11 bases in between. There are 13 residues in the CDR3. Germline CDR1 and CDR2: MDHEN and SYDVKM. The CDR3: CASSSPQEYGYTF. The DNA for the CDR3 is TGTGCCAGCAGTTCCCCACAGGAATATGGCTACACCTTC.

J is TRBJ2-3 and V is TRBV7-6; D remains ambiguous. Germline values: CDR1 SGHVS, CDR2 FNYEAQ. Trimming cost V 3 bases and J 2 bases, with 15 bases left between them. The CDR3 is 16 residues long. CDR3 residues: CASSFGLHYPTDTQYF. In DNA form, the CDR3 reads TGTGCCAGCAGCTTTGGTCTACACTACCCCACAGATACGCAGTATTTT.